This entry lists 19 T cell receptor beta chains sequenced from one sample in a study of blood T cell repertoires in COVID-19. Assay: immunoSEQ multiplex PCR; the TCRdb copy retains only in-frame clones and omits some. The table lists around 180,000 clones, about 84% of them singletons. Sequencing was carried out using PBMCs or T cells enriched from blood (not recorded which). Source of these receptors: a man between 45 and 60 years old who had recovered from COVID-19.

This clone has only one observation. V is TRBV14 and J is TRBJ1-4; D is perhaps TRBD1 (5 bases). With 8 bases removed from V and 8 bases from J, the gap between germline ends came to 15 bases. Per germline, CDR1 SGHDN and CDR2 FVKESK. CDR3 length equals 13 residues. DNA of the CDR3: TGTGCCAGCCATCGTACGGGGGAGGAAAAACTGTTTTTT. Translated, it gives CASHRTGEEKLFF.

This sequence joins TRBV27 and TRBJ1-2, with D perhaps matching TRBD1 (6 bases). The CDR3 runs 14 residues. CDR1 is MNHEY, CDR2 SMNVEV, per germline (reference sequence). The V and J ends lost 3 bases and 7 bases respectively, with 15 bases between them. For the CDR3, the DNA is TGTGCCAGCAGTTTCCCAGGGGCGGTTGGTGGCTACACCTTC. Its protein is CASSFPGAVGGYTF.

The chain employs TRBV9 and TRBJ1-3; D may be TRBD1 (6 bases). V lost 3 bases to trimming and J lost 2 bases, with 12 bases between them. CDR1 and CDR2 (germline): SGDLS, YYNGEE. The CDR3 runs 15 residues. The CDR3, as DNA: TGTGCCAGCAGCGCTCAAGGACAGCCTGGAAACACCATATATTTT. This encodes CASSAQGQPGNTIYF.

The rearrangement joins TRBV5-4 to TRBJ2-2, with TRBD2 identical over 8 bases. Germline V gene lookup returns CDR1 SGHNT and CDR2 YYREEE (reference sequence). CDR3 length equals 16 residues. J gave up 3 bases and V 0 bases, and 4 bases lay outside the gene matches. CDR3 region: CASSLDGGADTGELFF. The CDR3 nucleotides read TGTGCCAGCAGCTTGGACGGGGGGGCTGACACCGGGGAGCTGTTTTTT.

This clone was counted a single time. This same CDR3 is encoded by further DNA sequences in the sample. The rearrangement links TRBV18 to TRBJ1-1, with D perhaps TRBD1 (5 bases). The CDR3 is made up of 13 amino acids. Germline CDR1 is KGHSH and CDR2 is LQKENI. V was shortened by 2 bases and J by 1 base, with 5 bases between the two germline ends. The CDR3 sequence: CASSPGANTEAFF. DNA of the CDR3: TGTGCCAGCTCACCAGGGGCGAACACTGAAGCTTTCTTT.

The chain is built from TRBV19 and TRBJ2-7; 9 nucleotides align to TRBD2. Germline V lookup: CDR1 LNHDA, CDR2 SQIVND (reference sequence). Trimming removed 0 bases from V and 0 bases from J; junction bases left unmatched: 6. The length of the CDR3 is 17 residues. This CDR3 reads CASSIEVLAGSSYEQYF. The CDR3 DNA reads as TGTGCCAGTAGTATAGAAGTACTAGCGGGTAGCTCCTACGAGCAGTACTTC.

This clone was observed a few times. This CDR3 is also generated by other DNA sequences in the sample. The rearrangement uses TRBV7-9 and TRBJ1-1; a possible D gene is TRBD1 (5 bases). The CDR3 spans 13 residues. Per germline, CDR1 SEHNR and CDR2 FQNEAQ (reference sequence). Trimming shortened V by 5 bases and J by 4 bases, and 11 bases separated the two germline ends. The CDR3 nucleotides are TGTGCCAGCAGCCCCACAGGAGCCACTGAAGCTTTCTTT. It translates to CASSPTGATEAFF.

This chain joins TRBV7-9 and TRBJ2-1, with 11 bases aligning to TRBD2. Germline trimming cut 3 bases from V and 6 bases from J; bases unmatched to any gene: 4. The CDR3 runs to 15 residues. Germline CDR1 and CDR2: SEHNR and FQNEAQ (reference sequence). DNA for the CDR3: TGTGCCAGCAGCTTTACTAGCGGGGGTCCCAATGAGCAGTTCTTC. Translation gives CASSFTSGGPNEQFF.

This chain joins TRBV7-3 and TRBJ2-2; TRBD2 aligns across 11 bases. The V gene end was trimmed by 5 bases and the J gene end by 3 bases; junction bases not matched to a gene: 5. Germline V gene sequence: CDR1 SGHTA, CDR2 FQGTGA. The CDR3 totals 16 residues. The CDR3 reads CASSPSLAGDTGELFF. CDR3 nucleotide sequence: TGTGCCAGCAGCCCGTCACTAGCGGGGGACACCGGGGAGCTGTTTTTT.

The J gene is TRBJ1-6, the V gene TRBV27; tentative D call: TRBD1 (5 bases). CDR1 is MNHEY and CDR2 is SMNVEV in the germline V gene (reference sequence). Trimming removed 5 bases from V and 7 bases from J, with 12 bases in between. CDR3 length equals 14 residues. The CDR3 bases are TGTGCCAGCAGTATCCAGGGTGGAAATTCACCCCTCCACTTT. Protein sequence: CASSIQGGNSPLHF.

The genes are TRBV6-1 and TRBJ1-5; D possibly corresponds to TRBD1 (6 bases). The CDR3 is made up of 15 amino acids. Germline V gives CDR1 MNHNS, CDR2 SASEGT. The V gene lost 2 bases and the J gene lost 10 bases, with 18 bases spanning the gap. The CDR3: CASSEPSGAQGPQHF. CDR3 sequence (DNA): TGTGCCAGCAGTGAACCATCAGGGGCCCAGGGCCCCCAGCATTTT.

This clone appeared once. The chain couples TRBV9 to TRBJ2-1; D perhaps matches TRBD2 (6 bases). V lost 5 bases and J 6 bases, leaving 15 bases between the germline ends. CDR1 is SGDLS, CDR2 YYNGEE, per germline. The CDR3 covers 14 residues. The chain's CDR3 is CASSPGPGVNEQFF. The CDR3 DNA reads TGTGCCAGCAGTCCGGGCCCGGGGGTCAATGAGCAGTTCTTC.

V gene TRBV6-5 combines with J gene TRBJ2-4; 11 bases map to TRBD2. V gave up 2 bases and J gave up 8 bases; unmatched junction bases: 8. The CDR3 consists of 16 residues. Germline lookup yields CDR1 MNHEY and CDR2 SVGAGI. The CDR3 sequence is CASSYVASGGRDIQYF. CDR3 DNA sequence: TGTGCCAGCAGTTACGTGGCTAGCGGGGGGCGGGACATTCAGTACTTC.

The rearrangement joins TRBV24-1 to TRBJ1-6; 9 nucleotides align to TRBD1. Germline trimming cut 10 bases from V and 9 bases from J; bases unmatched to any gene: 6. CDR3 length: 13 amino acids. Germline values: CDR1 KGHDR, CDR2 SFDVKD. CDR3 nucleotide sequence: TGTGCCACACAACAGGGGGCTGGTTCACCCCTCCACTTT. Amino acids: CATQQGAGSPLHF.

The chain's CDR3 is CASRTGAGNTIYF. The CDR3 region has the DNA TGTGCCAGCAGGACAGGGGCTGGAAACACCATATATTTT. The V gene is TRBV2, the J gene TRBJ1-3, with 8 bases identical to TRBD1. The J segment lost 2 bases and the V segment lost 6 bases, leaving 0 bases of the junction unmatched. The CDR3 runs to 13 residues. Germline CDR1 is SNHLY and CDR2 is FYNNEI.

The gene calls are TRBV6-5 and TRBJ2-3; the D gene is possibly TRBD2 (5 bases). This CDR3 has 15 residues. V was clipped by 10 bases and J by 1 base, with 18 bases between them. CDR1 is MNHEY, CDR2 SVGAGI, per germline. The CDR3 spells CATSGFLGGTDTQYF. DNA of the CDR3: TGTGCCACCTCGGGGTTCCTGGGCGGCACAGATACGCAGTATTTT.

The rearrangement joins TRBV2 to TRBJ1-5, with D possibly being TRBD1 (5 bases). Germline lookup yields CDR1 SNHLY and CDR2 FYNNEI. Trimming took off 2 bases at V and 8 bases at J, with 13 bases between the two ends. The length of the CDR3 is 14 residues. CDR3 residues: CASSERGLLKPQHF. In DNA, the CDR3 is TGTGCCAGCAGTGAAAGGGGTCTCCTTAAGCCCCAGCATTTT.

J is TRBJ1-1 and V is TRBV7-8; 8 bases agree with TRBD1. Germline V gene sequence: CDR1 SGHVS, CDR2 FQNEAQ. This CDR3 contains 16 residues. The V gene end was trimmed by 1 base and the J gene end by 5 bases; junction bases not matched to a gene: 9. DNA of the CDR3: TGTGCCAGCAGCTTAGGAGCAGGGGGCTACGTAACTGAAGCTTTCTTT. This gives the protein CASSLGAGGYVTEAFF.

J is TRBJ1-2 and V is TRBV30, with 9 bases that match TRBD1. Germline CDR1 is GTSNPN and CDR2 is SVGIG (reference sequence). The CDR3 runs 13 residues. Trimming removed 4 bases from V and 4 bases from J; junction bases left unmatched: 4. Here the CDR3 DNA reads TGTGCCTGGACAGACAGGGGGGCCTATGGCTACACCTTC. Translating it yields CAWTDRGAYGYTF.